This T cell receptor (beta chain) was profiled in a study of blood T cell repertoires in COVID-19. Clones were sequenced by immunoSEQ multiplex PCR, and TCRdb holds only the in-frame ones, with some missing. The table records some 240,000 clones, around 83% of them present only once. The CDR3 has 14 amino acids. Germline V CDR1 and CDR2: SQVTM, ANQGSEA. J lost 4 bases, V lost 5 bases, and 6 bases had no gene match. The receptor comes from an older woman with active or convalescent COVID-19. The chain carries TRBV29-1 and TRBJ1-2; TRBD1 matches at 11 bases. The source material was peripheral blood. CDR3 region: CSVKRGTGGYGYTF. The CDR3 coding sequence is TGCAGCGTTAAAAGGGGGACAGGGGGCTATGGCTACACCTTC. The variable domain in full, with the rest retrieved from reference TRBV29-1 and TRBJ1-2, is SAVISQKPSRDICQRGTSLTIQCQVDSQVTMMFWYRQQPGQSLTLIATANQGSEATYESGFVIDKFPISRPNLTFSTLTVSNMSPEDSSIYLCSVKRGTGGYGYTFGSGTRLTVV.